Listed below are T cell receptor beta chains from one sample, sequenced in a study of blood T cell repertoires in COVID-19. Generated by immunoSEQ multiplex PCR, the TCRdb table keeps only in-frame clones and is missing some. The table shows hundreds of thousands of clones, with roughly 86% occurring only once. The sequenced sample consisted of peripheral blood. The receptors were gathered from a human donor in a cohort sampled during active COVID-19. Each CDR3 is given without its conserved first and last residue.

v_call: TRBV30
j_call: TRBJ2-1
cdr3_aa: AWSVPVAGGRHEQF

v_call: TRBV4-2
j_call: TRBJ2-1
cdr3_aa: ASSQERMGNGGNEQF

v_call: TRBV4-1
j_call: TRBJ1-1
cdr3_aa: ASSQGPGLTEAF

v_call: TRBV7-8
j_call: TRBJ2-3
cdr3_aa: ASSQRGTQY

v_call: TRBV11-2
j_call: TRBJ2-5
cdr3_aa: ASSAIAGGQKETQY

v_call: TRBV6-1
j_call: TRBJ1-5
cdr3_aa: ASSEIPGEPQH

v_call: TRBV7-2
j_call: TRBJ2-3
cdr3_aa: ASSSSGMKEDTQY

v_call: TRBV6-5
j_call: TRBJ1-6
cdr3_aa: ASSSTGMGGNSPLH

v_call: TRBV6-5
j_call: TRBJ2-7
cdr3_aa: ASSRGDSSYEQY

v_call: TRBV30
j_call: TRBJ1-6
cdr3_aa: AWTAPWTGNSPLH

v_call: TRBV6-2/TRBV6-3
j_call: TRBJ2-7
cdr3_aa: ASSYFGTGDREQY

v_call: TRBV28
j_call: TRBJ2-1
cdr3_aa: ASSLLAGASDEQF

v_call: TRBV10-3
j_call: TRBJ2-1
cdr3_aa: AINGGGNEQF

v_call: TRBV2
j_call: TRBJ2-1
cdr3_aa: ASSERDIYEQF

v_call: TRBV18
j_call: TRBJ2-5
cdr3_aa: ASSPADEETQY

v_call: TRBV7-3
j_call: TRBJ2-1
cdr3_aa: ASSYGLAGGPGEQF

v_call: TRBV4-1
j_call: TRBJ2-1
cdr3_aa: ASSQDLEGFGEQF

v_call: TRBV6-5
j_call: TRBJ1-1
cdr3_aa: ASSYSGGLEAF

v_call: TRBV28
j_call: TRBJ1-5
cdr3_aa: ASSRGTGNNQPQH

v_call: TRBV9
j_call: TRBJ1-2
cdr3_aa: ASSFGQGWEGYT

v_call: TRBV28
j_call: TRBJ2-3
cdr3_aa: ASRDRFTDTQY

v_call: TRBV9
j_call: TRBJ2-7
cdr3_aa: ASSVGVGAGAYEQY

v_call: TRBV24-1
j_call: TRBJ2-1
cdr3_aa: ATSVTNRGPNYNEQF

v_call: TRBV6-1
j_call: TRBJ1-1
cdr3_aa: ASSEAVRTEAF

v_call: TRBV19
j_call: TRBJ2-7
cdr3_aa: ASSIGHSTYEQY

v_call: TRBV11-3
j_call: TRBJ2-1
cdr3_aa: ASSAGGAPWYWDQQF

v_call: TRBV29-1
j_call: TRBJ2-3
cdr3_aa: SVGGRPDTQY

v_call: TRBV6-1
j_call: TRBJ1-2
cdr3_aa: ASSESATYGYT

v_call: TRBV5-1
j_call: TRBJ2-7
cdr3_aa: ASSGLAGSEQY

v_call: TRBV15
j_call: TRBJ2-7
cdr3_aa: ATSRDVWREVGYEQY

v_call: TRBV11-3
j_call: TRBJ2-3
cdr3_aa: ASSLDRSDTQY

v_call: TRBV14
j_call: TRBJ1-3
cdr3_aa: ASSSYSLDTIY

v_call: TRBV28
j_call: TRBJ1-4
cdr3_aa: ASSLGGAREKLF

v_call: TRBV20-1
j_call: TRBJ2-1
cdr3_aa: SASSRFDEQF

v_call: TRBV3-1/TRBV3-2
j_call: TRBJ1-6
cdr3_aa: ASSQVQGASPLH

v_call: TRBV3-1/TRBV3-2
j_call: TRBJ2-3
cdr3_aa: ASSHPGGTDTQY

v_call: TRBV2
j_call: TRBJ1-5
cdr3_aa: ASSADRGGVSNQPQH

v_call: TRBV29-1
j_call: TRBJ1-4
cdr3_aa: SVTGGGDEKLF

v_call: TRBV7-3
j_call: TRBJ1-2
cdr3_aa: ASSATGKYGYT

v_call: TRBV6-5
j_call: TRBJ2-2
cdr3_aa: ASKMSPGAGELF

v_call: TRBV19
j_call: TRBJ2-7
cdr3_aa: ASGQGHPYEQY

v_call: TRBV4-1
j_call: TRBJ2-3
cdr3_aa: ASRSGTSGGTDTQY

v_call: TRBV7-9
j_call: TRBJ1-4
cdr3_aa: ASQRFEKLF

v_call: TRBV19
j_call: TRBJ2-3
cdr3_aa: ASSITGSTDTQY

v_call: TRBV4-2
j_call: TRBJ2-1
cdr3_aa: ASSQEPSGGLNEQF

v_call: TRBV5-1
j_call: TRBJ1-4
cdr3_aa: ASSSGDSSEKLF